Here is one T cell receptor beta chain with its context. This sample was taken from a study of T cell responses to AZD1222 COVID-19 vaccine. The CDR3 covers 17 residues. V shed 5 bases, J shed 5 bases, and the junction held 16 bases outside the gene matches. Germline V gene lookup returns CDR1 SGHNT and CDR2 YYREEE (reference sequence). Here immunoSEQ multiplex PCR was the method, and the copy in TCRdb shows in-frame clones only, minus some. The sample lists about 140,000 clones; roughly nine tenths were seen once. This specimen was peripheral blood, taken on day 0 of AZD1222 vaccination. The clonotype originates from an adult in good health. The V and J genes are TRBV5-4 and TRBJ2-7; 10 bases agree with TRBD1. CDR3 nucleotide sequence: TGTGCCAGCAGGAAGACCCCCCGGACAGGGGGTAGCGACGAGCAGTACTTC. This codes for CASRKTPRTGGSDEQYF.